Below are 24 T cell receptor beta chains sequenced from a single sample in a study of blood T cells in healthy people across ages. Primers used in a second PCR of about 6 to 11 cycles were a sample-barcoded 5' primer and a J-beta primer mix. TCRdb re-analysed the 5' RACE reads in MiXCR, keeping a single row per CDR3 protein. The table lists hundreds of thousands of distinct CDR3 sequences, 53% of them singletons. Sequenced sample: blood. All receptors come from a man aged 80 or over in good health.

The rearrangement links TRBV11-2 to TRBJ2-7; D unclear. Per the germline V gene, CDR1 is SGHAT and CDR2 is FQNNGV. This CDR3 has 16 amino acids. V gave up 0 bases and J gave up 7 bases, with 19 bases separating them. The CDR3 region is CASSLEFASSYNEQYF. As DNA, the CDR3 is TGTGCCAGCAGCTTAGAATTTGCGAGCTCCTACAATGAGCAGTACTTC.

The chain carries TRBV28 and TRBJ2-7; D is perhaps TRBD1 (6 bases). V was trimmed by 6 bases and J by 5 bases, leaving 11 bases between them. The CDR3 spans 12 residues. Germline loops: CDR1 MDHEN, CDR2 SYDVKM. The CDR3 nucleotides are TGTGCCAGCAGGGATGGGACACACGAGCAGTACTTC. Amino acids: CASRDGTHEQYF. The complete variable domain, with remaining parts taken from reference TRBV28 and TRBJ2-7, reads DVKVTQSSRYLVKRTGEKVFLECVQDMDHENMFWYRQDPGLGLRLIYFSYDVKMKEKGDIPEGYSVSREKKERFSLILESASTNQTSMYLCASRDGTHEQYFGPGTRLTVT.

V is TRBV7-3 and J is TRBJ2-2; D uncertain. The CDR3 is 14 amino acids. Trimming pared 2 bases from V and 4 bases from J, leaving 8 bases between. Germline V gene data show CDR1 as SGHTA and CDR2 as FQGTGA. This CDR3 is CASSLALSTGELFF. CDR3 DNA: TGTGCCAGCAGCTTAGCGCTATCCACCGGGGAGCTGTTTTTT.

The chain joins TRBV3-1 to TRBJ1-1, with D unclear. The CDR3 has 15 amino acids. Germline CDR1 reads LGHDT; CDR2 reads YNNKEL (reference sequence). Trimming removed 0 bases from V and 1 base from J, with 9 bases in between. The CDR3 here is CASSQDHRPNTEAFF. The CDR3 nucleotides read TGTGCCAGCAGCCAAGATCACAGACCGAACACTGAAGCTTTCTTT.

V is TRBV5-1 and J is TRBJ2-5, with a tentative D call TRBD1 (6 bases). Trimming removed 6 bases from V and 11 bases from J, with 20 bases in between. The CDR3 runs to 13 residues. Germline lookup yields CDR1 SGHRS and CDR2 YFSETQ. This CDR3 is CASTQGTTYKQYF. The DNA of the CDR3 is TGCGCCAGCACCCAGGGGACCACCTACAAGCAGTACTTC.

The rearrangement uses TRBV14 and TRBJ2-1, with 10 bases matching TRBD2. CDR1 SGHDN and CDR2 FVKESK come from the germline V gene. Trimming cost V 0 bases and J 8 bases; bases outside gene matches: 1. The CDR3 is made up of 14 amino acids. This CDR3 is CASSQDSGRDEQFF. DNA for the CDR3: TGTGCCAGCAGCCAAGACAGCGGGAGGGATGAGCAGTTCTTC.

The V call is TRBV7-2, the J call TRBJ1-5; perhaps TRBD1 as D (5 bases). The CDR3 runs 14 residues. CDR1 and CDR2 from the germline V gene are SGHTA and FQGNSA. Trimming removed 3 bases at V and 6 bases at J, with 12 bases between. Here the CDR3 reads CASSFGVRGQPQHF. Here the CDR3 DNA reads TGTGCCAGCAGCTTCGGGGTTAGGGGTCAGCCCCAGCATTTT. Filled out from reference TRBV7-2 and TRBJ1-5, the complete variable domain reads GAGVSQSPSNKVTEKGKDVELRCDPISGHTALYWYRQSLGQGLEFLIYFQGNSAPDKSGLPSDRFSAERTGGSVSTLTIQRTQQEDSAVYLCASSFGVRGQPQHFGDGTRLSIL.

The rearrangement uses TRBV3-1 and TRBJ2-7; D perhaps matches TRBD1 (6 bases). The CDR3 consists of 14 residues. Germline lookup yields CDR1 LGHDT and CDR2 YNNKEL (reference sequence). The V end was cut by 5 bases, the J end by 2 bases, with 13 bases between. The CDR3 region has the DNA TGTGCCAGCAGCTTAAGGGACAAGCCCTACGAGCAGTACTTC. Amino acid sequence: CASSLRDKPYEQYF.

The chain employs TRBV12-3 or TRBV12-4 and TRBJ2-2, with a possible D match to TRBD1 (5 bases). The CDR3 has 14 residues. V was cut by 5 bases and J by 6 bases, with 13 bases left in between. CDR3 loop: CASSLLRDAGELFF. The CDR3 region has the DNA TGTGCCAGCAGTCTCCTCAGGGATGCCGGGGAGCTGTTTTTT.

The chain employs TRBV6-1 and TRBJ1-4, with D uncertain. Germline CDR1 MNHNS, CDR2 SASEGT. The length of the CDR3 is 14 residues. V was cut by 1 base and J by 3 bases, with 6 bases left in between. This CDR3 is CASSEVEANEKLFF. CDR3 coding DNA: TGTGCCAGCAGTGAAGTCGAAGCTAATGAAAAACTGTTTTTT.

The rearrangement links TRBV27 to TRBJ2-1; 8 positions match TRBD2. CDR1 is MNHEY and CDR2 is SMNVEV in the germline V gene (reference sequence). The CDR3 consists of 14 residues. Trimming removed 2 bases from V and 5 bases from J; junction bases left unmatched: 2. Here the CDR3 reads CASSLTSGDNEQFF. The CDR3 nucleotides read TGTGCCAGCAGTTTAACTAGCGGAGACAATGAGCAGTTCTTC.

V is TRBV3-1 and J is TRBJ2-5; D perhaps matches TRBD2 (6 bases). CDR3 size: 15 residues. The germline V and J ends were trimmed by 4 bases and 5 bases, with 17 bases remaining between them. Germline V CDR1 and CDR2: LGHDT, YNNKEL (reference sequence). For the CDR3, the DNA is TGTGCCAGCAGCCCTCGGGGACTGCCTCGGGAGACCCAGTACTTC. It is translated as CASSPRGLPRETQYF.

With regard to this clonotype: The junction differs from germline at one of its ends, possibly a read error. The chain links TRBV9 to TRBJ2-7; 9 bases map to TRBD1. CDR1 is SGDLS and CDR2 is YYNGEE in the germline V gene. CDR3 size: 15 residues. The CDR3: CAISVATGGVYEQYF. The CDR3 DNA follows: TGTGCCATCAGCGTAGCTACAGGGGGCGTGTACGAGCAGTACTTC.

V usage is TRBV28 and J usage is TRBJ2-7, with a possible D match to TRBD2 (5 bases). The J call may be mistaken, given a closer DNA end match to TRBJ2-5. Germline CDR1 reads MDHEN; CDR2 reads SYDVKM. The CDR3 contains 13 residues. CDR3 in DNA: TGTGCCAGCTCCACCAGCGGAAGAGAGACCCAGTACTTC. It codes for CASSTSGRETQYF.

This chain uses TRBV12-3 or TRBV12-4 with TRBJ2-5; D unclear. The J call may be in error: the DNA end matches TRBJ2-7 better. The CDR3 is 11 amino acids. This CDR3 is CASRVKDEQYF. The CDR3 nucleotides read TGTGCCAGCAGGGTGAAGGACGAGCAGTACTTC.

CDR3 in amino acids: CASSLSPTLPLQYF. As DNA, the CDR3 is TGTGCCAGCAGCTTATCCCCGACCCTTCCCCTTCAGTACTTC. The rearrangement links TRBV7-9 to TRBJ2-4, with no clear D. Germline V gene sequence: CDR1 SEHNR, CDR2 FQNEAQ (reference sequence). The CDR3 loop spans 14 amino acids. V gave up 2 bases and J gave up 11 bases, with 16 bases separating them.

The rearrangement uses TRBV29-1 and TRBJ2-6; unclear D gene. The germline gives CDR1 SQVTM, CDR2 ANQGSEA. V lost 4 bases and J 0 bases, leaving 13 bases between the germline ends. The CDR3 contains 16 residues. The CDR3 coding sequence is TGCAGCGTTGGGTACGGGTGGATCTCTGGGGCCAACGTCCTGACTTTC. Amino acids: CSVGYGWISGANVLTF.

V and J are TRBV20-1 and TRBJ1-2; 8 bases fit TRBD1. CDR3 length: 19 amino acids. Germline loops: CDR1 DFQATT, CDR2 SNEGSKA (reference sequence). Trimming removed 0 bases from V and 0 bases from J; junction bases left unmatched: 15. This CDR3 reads CSARDIGGRTGPSNYGYTF. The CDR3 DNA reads TGCAGTGCTAGAGATATAGGGGGGCGGACAGGGCCATCTAACTATGGCTACACCTTC.

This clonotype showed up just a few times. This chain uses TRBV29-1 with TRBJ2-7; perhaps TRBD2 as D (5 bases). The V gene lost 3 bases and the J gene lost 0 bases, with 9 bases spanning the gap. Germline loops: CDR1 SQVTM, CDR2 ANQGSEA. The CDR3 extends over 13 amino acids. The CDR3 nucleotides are TGCAGCGTTGAGGGAAGCGGCTCCTACGAGCAGTACTTC. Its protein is CSVEGSGSYEQYF.

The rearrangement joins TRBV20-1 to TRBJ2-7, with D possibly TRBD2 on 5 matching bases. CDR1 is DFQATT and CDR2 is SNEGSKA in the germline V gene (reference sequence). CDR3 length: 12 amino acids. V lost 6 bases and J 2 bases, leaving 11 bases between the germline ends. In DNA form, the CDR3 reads TGCAGTGCCGAGGGCCCCACCTACGAGCAGTACTTC. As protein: CSAEGPTYEQYF.

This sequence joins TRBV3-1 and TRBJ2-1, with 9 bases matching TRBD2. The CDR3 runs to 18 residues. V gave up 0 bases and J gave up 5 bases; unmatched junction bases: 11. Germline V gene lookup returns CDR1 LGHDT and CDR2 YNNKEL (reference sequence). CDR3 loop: CASSQEGLGTSFHNEQFF. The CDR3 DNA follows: TGTGCCAGCAGCCAAGAGGGGCTAGGGACTAGCTTCCACAATGAGCAGTTCTTC.

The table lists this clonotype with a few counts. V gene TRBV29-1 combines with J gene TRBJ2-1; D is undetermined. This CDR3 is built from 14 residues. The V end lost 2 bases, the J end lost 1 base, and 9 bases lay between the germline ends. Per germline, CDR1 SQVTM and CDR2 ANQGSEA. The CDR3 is CSVERYSSYNEQFF. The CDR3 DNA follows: TGCAGCGTTGAACGATACAGTTCCTACAATGAGCAGTTCTTC.

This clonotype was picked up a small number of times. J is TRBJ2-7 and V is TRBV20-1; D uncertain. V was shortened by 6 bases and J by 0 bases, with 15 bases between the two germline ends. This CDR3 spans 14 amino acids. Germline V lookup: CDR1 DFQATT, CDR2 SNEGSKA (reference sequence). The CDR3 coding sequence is TGCAGTGCCCCCACTGCAAGCACCTCCTACGAGCAGTACTTC. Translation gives CSAPTASTSYEQYF.

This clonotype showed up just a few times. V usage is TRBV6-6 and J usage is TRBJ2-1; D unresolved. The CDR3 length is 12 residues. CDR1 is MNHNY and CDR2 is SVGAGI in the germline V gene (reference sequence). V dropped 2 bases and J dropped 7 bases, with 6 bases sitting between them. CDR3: CASSYKVNEQFF. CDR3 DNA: TGTGCCAGCAGTTACAAGGTGAATGAGCAGTTCTTC.